This TCR beta chain is from a study of blood T cell repertoires in COVID-19. Study overall: Italy, Spain and the United States were the sources of the convalescent and acute COVID-19 samples.

Original handling: Nucleated cell counts were estimated from reference gene primer amplification. Here immunoSEQ multiplex PCR was the method, and the copy in TCRdb shows in-frame clones only, minus some. The V and J calls and clone size were taken over from that table, and D and trimming were inferred from the DNA. The table includes roughly 200,000 clones, under 90% detected once. CDR3 size: 16 residues. V lost 1 base and J 5 bases, leaving 17 bases between the germline ends. Germline CDR1 is MGHRA and CDR2 is YSYEKL. This clone was counted a single time. The chain couples TRBV4-1 to TRBJ1-1; possible D gene TRBD1, 6 bases. The TCR was taken from a man aged 60 to 75 with acute or convalescent COVID-19. Sequences were obtained from peripheral blood. The CDR3, as DNA: TGCGCCAGCAGCCAAGGGCCTTGGGGAGGGGGAACTGAAGCTTTCTTT. Translation: CASSQGPWGGGTEAFF.